What follows are 7 T cell receptor beta chains derived from one specimen sequenced in a study of T cell responses to AZD1222 COVID-19 vaccine. Profiled with immunoSEQ multiplex PCR; TCRdb holds only in-frame clones, not every one. The sample yields under 200,000 clones, 70% to 90% seen once. The sample here was peripheral blood, taken 28 days after the second AZD1222 dose. The receptors shown here come from an adult who received the AZD1222 COVID-19 vaccine.

In its sample, this clone was seen once. The V and J genes are TRBV10-3 and TRBJ1-2; D remains ambiguous. Germline CDR1 ENHRY, CDR2 SYGVKD. Trimming pared 3 bases from V and 4 bases from J, leaving 9 bases between. The length of the CDR3 is 13 residues. The CDR3 DNA is TGTGCCATCAGTGAAAAGGGAGGCTATGGCTACACCTTC. Protein sequence: CAISEKGGYGYTF.

About this clone itself: At one boundary the junction diverges from the germline segment, which might be a read error. This chain connects TRBV6-1 to TRBJ2-7; D remains unclear. Per the germline V gene, CDR1 is MNHNS and CDR2 is SASEGT. The CDR3 is 12 residues long. The CDR3: CASREGWAVQYF. The CDR3 nucleotides are TGTGCCAGCAGGGAAGGATGGGCGGTACAGTACTTC.

This clone was seen more than once but under ten times. This chain links TRBV5-4 with TRBJ2-1, with TRBD2 identical over 9 bases. The germline V gene encodes CDR1 SGHNT and CDR2 YYREEE (reference sequence). This CDR3 is 15 amino acids long. With V trimmed by 1 base and J by 8 bases, 7 bases remained unmatched. As DNA, the CDR3 is TGTGCCAGCAGCTTGCTGGCGGGGGGGAGGGATGAGCAGTTCTTC. Protein: CASSLLAGGRDEQFF.

The chain employs TRBV25-1 and TRBJ1-2; no firm D call. Germline V CDR1 and CDR2: MGHDK, SYGVNS. V lost 5 bases and J lost 8, with 9 bases in between. CDR3 length: 11 amino acids. This chain's CDR3 is CASSLGGGYTF. Here the CDR3 DNA reads TGTGCCAGCAGTCTGGGAGGAGGCTACACCTTC.

V gene TRBV18 combines with J gene TRBJ1-2; 8 nucleotides align to TRBD1. Germline trimming cut 3 bases from V and 2 bases from J; bases unmatched to any gene: 5. CDR1 and CDR2 from the germline V gene are KGHSH and LQKENI. This CDR3 is 15 amino acids long. CDR3 loop: CASSPNRGLNYGYTF. DNA for the CDR3: TGTGCCAGCTCACCCAACAGGGGGTTAAACTATGGCTACACCTTC.

The chain carries TRBV11-3 and TRBJ2-1, with a weak D call TRBD2 (6 bases). CDR3 length: 13 amino acids. V was clipped by 2 bases and J by 11 bases, with 13 bases between them. Looked up from germline, CDR1 is SGHNT and CDR2 is YENEEA. CDR3 sequence reads: CASSLTVGGKQFF. CDR3 DNA sequence: TGTGCCAGCAGCTTAACGGTCGGGGGAAAGCAGTTCTTC.

The chain couples TRBV7-7 to TRBJ2-1; D possibly corresponds to TRBD2 (7 bases). Germline CDR1 reads SSHAT; CDR2 reads FNYEAQ (reference sequence). Trimming stripped 5 bases from V and 8 bases from J, with 25 bases between. CDR3 size: 17 residues. This CDR3 is CASSPQFGGGHSDEQFF. DNA of the CDR3: TGTGCCAGCAGCCCGCAGTTCGGCGGGGGCCATTCCGATGAGCAGTTCTTC.